Shown below are 11 T cell receptor beta chains from a single sample sequenced in a study of blood T cell repertoires in COVID-19. Data came from immunoSEQ multiplex PCR; TCRdb stores just in-frame clones and leaves some out. The table shows 150,000 to 200,000 clones, with 60% to 85% occurring only once. The sample consisted of peripheral blood. These receptors originate from a man between 60 and 70 years old with active or convalescent COVID-19.

CDR3: CASSFQPGTGVSSYEQYF. DNA for the CDR3: TGCGCCAGCAGCTTCCAACCGGGGACAGGCGTCAGCTCCTACGAGCAGTACTTC. The V and J genes are TRBV5-1 and TRBJ2-7, with 8 bases matching TRBD1. The length of the CDR3 is 18 residues. V lost 2 bases to trimming and J lost 0 bases; unmatched junction nucleotides: 13. The germline V gene has CDR1 SGHRS and CDR2 YFSETQ. The whole variable domain, filled in from reference TRBV5-1 and TRBJ2-7, reads KAGVTQTPRYLIKTRGQQVTLSCSPISGHRSVSWYQQTPGQGLQFLFEYFSETQRNKGNFPGRFSGRQFSNSRSEMNVSTLELGDSALYLCASSFQPGTGVSSYEQYFGPGTRLTVT.

The chain joins TRBV29-1 to TRBJ1-1, with D possibly matching TRBD1 (5 bases). This CDR3 has 14 amino acids. CDR1 is SQVTM, CDR2 ANQGSEA, per germline. V was trimmed by 4 bases and J by 0 bases, leaving 12 bases between them. In DNA, the CDR3 is TGCAGCGTTGTGGGGCCAGCAGTGAACACTGAAGCTTTCTTT. Residues: CSVVGPAVNTEAFF.

The chain is built from TRBV6-2 or TRBV6-3 and TRBJ2-7; possibly TRBD2 for D (6 bases). Germline CDR1 reads MNHEY; CDR2 reads SVGEGT. The CDR3 contains 18 residues. V lost 6 bases, J lost 0 bases, and 24 bases lay in between. The CDR3 sequence is CASSQDLRVAGSSYEQYF. In DNA, the CDR3 is TGTGCCAGCAGCCAAGATTTACGCGTGGCGGGGAGCTCCTACGAGCAGTACTTC.

The gene calls are TRBV28 and TRBJ2-7; D not resolved. The V and J ends lost 7 bases and 0 bases respectively, with 13 bases between them. Germline V gives CDR1 MDHEN, CDR2 SYDVKM. The CDR3 runs 14 residues. CDR3 protein: CASTPPGGSYEQYF. CDR3 DNA: TGTGCCAGCACTCCCCCCGGCGGCTCCTACGAGCAGTACTTC.

In its sample, this clone was seen a few times. This chain joins TRBV14 and TRBJ2-7, with 7 bases aligning to TRBD2. The CDR3 totals 14 residues. With 4 bases clipped from V and 5 bases from J, the junction kept 8 bases outside the gene matches. The germline V gene encodes CDR1 SGHDN and CDR2 FVKESK. The CDR3 here is CASSPRTSWDEQYF. The CDR3 region has the DNA TGTGCCAGCAGCCCTCGGACTAGTTGGGACGAGCAGTACTTC.

The chain has TRBV5-5 and TRBJ2-3, with 10 bases lining up with TRBD2. The CDR3 contains 14 residues. The V gene end was trimmed by 4 bases and the J gene end by 5 bases; junction bases not matched to a gene: 4. Germline V gives CDR1 SGHKS, CDR2 YYEKEE (reference sequence). Here the CDR3 reads CASSPGLAQDTQYF. CDR3 in DNA: TGTGCCAGCAGCCCGGGACTAGCGCAAGATACGCAGTATTTT.

This chain uses TRBV19 with TRBJ2-5; D is uncertain. The CDR3 extends over 14 amino acids. V gave up 8 bases and J gave up 2 bases, with 15 bases separating them. Looked up from germline, CDR1 is LNHDA and CDR2 is SQIVND (reference sequence). In DNA, the CDR3 is TGTGCCAGTTGGTCGAGGCGAGGACAAGAGACCCAGTACTTC. It encodes CASWSRRGQETQYF.

This chain connects TRBV9 to TRBJ2-1; 8 bases agree with TRBD1. Per germline, CDR1 SGDLS and CDR2 YYNGEE. Trimming cost V 2 bases and J 2 bases; bases outside gene matches: 6. The CDR3 has 16 residues. CDR3 amino acids: CASSVGDRRTYNEQFF. CDR3 coding DNA: TGTGCCAGCAGCGTGGGGGACAGGCGGACCTACAATGAGCAGTTCTTC.

At least ten counts were recorded for this clone. The V and J genes are TRBV5-1 and TRBJ2-3, with D perhaps matching TRBD2 (5 bases). CDR1 is SGHRS, CDR2 YFSETQ, per germline. CDR3 length: 14 amino acids. Trimming stripped 3 bases from V and 1 base from J, with 9 bases between. Here the CDR3 DNA reads TGCGCCAGCAGCTCGGAGGACGGCACAGATACGCAGTATTTT. Translating it yields CASSSEDGTDTQYF.

The J gene is TRBJ1-5, the V gene TRBV28; no firm D call. The CDR3 contains 15 residues. CDR1 MDHEN and CDR2 SYDVKM come from the germline V gene. V was cut by 2 bases and J by 0 bases, with 8 bases left in between. CDR3 residues: CASSLMVRSNQPQHF. DNA of the CDR3: TGTGCCAGCAGTTTAATGGTGCGTAGCAATCAGCCCCAGCATTTT.

The chain joins TRBV6-2 or TRBV6-3 to TRBJ1-1; D is unresolved. Trimming left V 5 bases short and J 2 bases short, with 12 bases between. The germline CDR1 and CDR2 sequences are MNHEY and SVGEGT. The CDR3 length is 14 residues. CDR3 nucleotide sequence: TGTGCCAGCAGTAGCGGTAGAGGAAACACTGAAGCTTTCTTT. Its protein product is CASSSGRGNTEAFF.